These 17 T cell receptor beta chains share one sample of origin, sequenced in a study of T-cell memory formation after mild COVID-19. TCRdb processed the 5' RACE reads anew with MiXCR; each CDR3 protein has one entry. This table holds 200,000 to 300,000 distinct CDR3 sequences, 9.4% found once. Sequencing was performed on PBMCs or a T cell subset sorted from them (not recorded which). The source of these receptors is a man younger than 35 who had mild COVID-19 (a few samples of this study predate the infection). Cell type and time point are not known.

In its sample, this clonotype was seen a few times. This chain joins TRBV30 and TRBJ2-3, with D possibly matching TRBD1 (6 bases). The V gene lost 8 bases and the J gene lost 9 bases, with 15 bases spanning the gap. The CDR3 spans 11 residues. CDR1 GTSNPN and CDR2 SVGIG come from the germline V gene (reference sequence). CDR3 coding DNA: TGTGCCGGGGACACCCGGCGGACGCAGTATTTT. This sequence encodes CAGDTRRTQYF.

This clonotype was found a few times. The rearrangement uses TRBV7-3 and TRBJ2-2; D possibly corresponds to TRBD1 (5 bases). CDR3 length equals 15 residues. V dropped 5 bases and J dropped 8 bases, with 18 bases sitting between them. Per germline, CDR1 SGHTA and CDR2 FQGTGA. This CDR3 is CASSPEGVQLGELFF. In DNA form, the CDR3 reads TGTGCCAGCAGCCCAGAAGGGGTTCAATTAGGGGAGCTGTTTTTT.

In this sample, this clonotype turned up many times. The chain couples TRBV5-5 to TRBJ2-3; 12 bases agree with TRBD2. After removal of 4 bases from V and 0 bases from J, the junction contained 6 bases not matched to a gene. CDR3 length: 17 amino acids. Germline CDR1 is SGHKS and CDR2 is YYEKEE (reference sequence). CDR3 DNA sequence: TGTGCCAGCAGCACGGCCGGGACTAGCGGGAGCACAGATACGCAGTATTTT. Encoded protein: CASSTAGTSGSTDTQYF.

This clonotype was seen only a few times. The chain employs TRBV7-8 and TRBJ2-1; D unresolved. CDR1 is SGHVS, CDR2 FQNEAQ, per germline. The CDR3 length is 12 residues. With 5 bases removed from V and 9 bases from J, the gap between germline ends came to 11 bases. This chain's CDR3 is CASSLGFGEQFF. For the CDR3, the DNA is TGTGCCAGCAGCCTCGGTTTCGGTGAGCAGTTCTTC.

V gene TRBV7-9 combines with J gene TRBJ2-7, with D hard to call. This CDR3 region has 14 residues. The V gene lost 1 base and the J gene lost 6 bases, with 13 bases spanning the gap. CDR1 is SEHNR, CDR2 FQNEAQ, per germline (reference sequence). This CDR3 reads CASSLDYGSGEQYF. Written as DNA, the CDR3 is TGTGCCAGCAGCTTAGATTATGGTTCAGGCGAGCAGTACTTC.

In its sample, this clonotype was seen a few times. V gene TRBV5-4 combines with J gene TRBJ1-6, with D maybe TRBD1 (5 bases). Germline V gene sequence: CDR1 SGHNT, CDR2 YYREEE (reference sequence). V gave up 10 bases and J gave up 7 bases, with 15 bases separating them. The CDR3 totals 13 residues. The CDR3 here is CAFQLTENSPLHF. DNA for the CDR3: TGTGCCTTTCAACTGACAGAAAATTCACCCCTCCACTTT.

This clonotype has just a few counts. V usage is TRBV9 and J usage is TRBJ1-1; D is undetermined. Per the germline V gene, CDR1 is SGDLS and CDR2 is YYNGEE. V was shortened by 1 base and J by 2 bases, with 9 bases between the two germline ends. The CDR3 runs 14 residues. CDR3: CASSVTPGNTEAFF. The CDR3 region has the DNA TGTGCCAGCAGCGTAACCCCAGGTAACACTGAAGCTTTCTTT.

This clonotype was seen a handful of times. The V gene is TRBV3-1, the J gene TRBJ2-5; 7 positions match TRBD2. Per the germline V gene, CDR1 is LGHDT and CDR2 is YNNKEL (reference sequence). V lost 3 bases to trimming and J lost 7 bases; unmatched junction nucleotides: 8. The CDR3 loop spans 14 amino acids. As DNA, the CDR3 is TGTGCCAGCAGCCACCGGGACTACGCCGTGACCCAGTACTTC. Protein: CASSHRDYAVTQYF.

This clonotype was observed a few times. CDR3 region: CASSSLWDGYEQYF. The DNA of the CDR3 is TGCGCCAGCAGCTCCCTTTGGGACGGGTACGAGCAGTACTTC. This sequence joins TRBV5-1 and TRBJ2-7; D is possibly TRBD1 or TRBD2 (5 bases each). CDR1 is SGHRS and CDR2 is YFSETQ in the germline V gene. CDR3 length: 14 residues. V gave up 3 bases and J gave up 4 bases, with 14 bases separating them.

This clonotype has just a few counts. This chain links TRBV20-1 with TRBJ1-5, with 7 positions matching TRBD1. After removal of 4 bases from V and 3 bases from J, the junction contained 3 bases not matched to a gene. The germline CDR1 and CDR2 sequences are DFQATT and SNEGSKA (reference sequence). This CDR3 has 13 amino acids. The CDR3 nucleotides read TGCAGTGCTACAGGGGGTAACAATCAGCCCCAGCATTTT. The encoded protein is CSATGGNNQPQHF.

This clonotype was counted ten times or more. The V call is TRBV5-1, the J call TRBJ2-1, with 7 bases that match TRBD2. The CDR3 spans 15 residues. Trimming at V came to 9 bases and at J to 7 bases, leaving 16 bases not matched to a gene. In germline, CDR1 is SGHRS, CDR2 YFSETQ. Here the CDR3 DNA reads TGCGCCACCGCAATTGAACTGTATAGCGGGAATGAGCAGTTCTTC. Its translation is CATAIELYSGNEQFF. Full variable domain (remainder filled in from reference TRBV5-1 and TRBJ2-1): KAGVTQTPRYLIKTRGQQVTLSCSPISGHRSVSWYQQTPGQGLQFLFEYFSETQRNKGNFPGRFSGRQFSNSRSEMNVSTLELGDSALYLCATAIELYSGNEQFFGPGTRLTVL.

This clonotype was recorded a few times. The chain joins TRBV18 to TRBJ1-5; D perhaps matches TRBD1 (5 bases). V was cut by 3 bases and J by 7 bases, with 13 bases left in between. The CDR3 loop spans 14 amino acids. Germline V gives CDR1 KGHSH, CDR2 LQKENI. The CDR3 loop reads CASSPQGFDQPQHF. In DNA form, the CDR3 reads TGTGCCAGCTCACCGCAGGGTTTCGACCAGCCCCAGCATTTT.

CDR3 bases: TGCGCCAGCAGTGGACTAGCGGTGGTGGTTTTCTACGAGCAGTACTTC. This sequence encodes CASSGLAVVVFYEQYF. The genes are TRBV10-2 and TRBJ2-7, with 9 bases matching TRBD2. Germline loops: CDR1 WSHSY, CDR2 SAAADI. The CDR3 has 16 residues. V gave up 4 bases and J gave up 3 bases; unmatched junction bases: 10.

The chain employs TRBV5-3 and TRBJ2-1; 10 bases match TRBD2. TRBV5-3 is marked as an open reading frame, function uncertain. This CDR3 is 15 amino acids long. V trimming: 3 bases; J trimming: 5 bases; junction bases outside the gene matches: 5. CDR3 residues: CARSSGTSENNEQFF. For the CDR3, the DNA is TGTGCCAGAAGCTCCGGGACTAGCGAAAACAATGAGCAGTTCTTC.

The rearrangement joins TRBV5-8 to TRBJ2-3, with TRBD2 matching over 11 bases. With V trimmed by 4 bases and J by 1 base, 11 bases remained unmatched. Germline CDR1 and CDR2: SGHTS and YDEGEE. The CDR3 extends over 18 amino acids. CDR3 coding DNA: TGTGCCAGCAGCCCGAGACTAGCGGGGTTCTTCGGCACAGATACGCAGTATTTT. Translated, it gives CASSPRLAGFFGTDTQYF.

CDR3 loop: CASSLGPAAGLLGAEAFF. CDR3 DNA sequence: TGCGCCAGCAGCTTAGGCCCGGCGGCAGGACTATTGGGCGCTGAAGCTTTCTTT. The chain employs TRBV5-1 and TRBJ1-1; D gene unclear. The CDR3 has 18 amino acids. CDR1 and CDR2 (germline): SGHRS, YFSETQ. Trimming pared 2 bases from V and 6 bases from J, leaving 26 bases between.

The chain recombines TRBV3-1 with TRBJ1-4; D is unresolved. Germline V lookup: CDR1 LGHDT, CDR2 YNNKEL (reference sequence). CDR3 length equals 12 residues. V lost 1 base, J lost 6 bases, and 3 bases lay in between. Written as DNA, the CDR3 is TGTGCCAGCAGCCAAGTTTATGAAAAACTGTTTTTT. Translating gives CASSQVYEKLFF.